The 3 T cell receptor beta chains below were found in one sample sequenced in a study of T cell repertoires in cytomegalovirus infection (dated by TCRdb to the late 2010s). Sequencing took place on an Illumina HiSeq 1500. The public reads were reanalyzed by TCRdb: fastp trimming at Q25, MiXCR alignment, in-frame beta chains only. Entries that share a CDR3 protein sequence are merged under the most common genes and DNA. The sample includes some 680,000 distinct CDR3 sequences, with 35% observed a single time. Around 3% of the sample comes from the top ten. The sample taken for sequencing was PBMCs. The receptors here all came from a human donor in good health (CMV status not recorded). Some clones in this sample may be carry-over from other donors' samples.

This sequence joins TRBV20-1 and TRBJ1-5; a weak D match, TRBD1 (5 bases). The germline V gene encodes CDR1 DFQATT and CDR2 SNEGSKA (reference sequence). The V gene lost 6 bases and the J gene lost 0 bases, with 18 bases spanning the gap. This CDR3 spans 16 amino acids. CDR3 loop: CSAIGGKGYSNQPQHF. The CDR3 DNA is TGCAGTGCCATTGGGGGGAAGGGGTATAGCAATCAGCCCCAGCATTTT.

CDR3 sequence (DNA): TGTGCCAGCAGCCAGGGGGGGACTAGCCAGGCAGATACGCAGTATTTT. It encodes CASSQGGTSQADTQYF. V and J are TRBV28 and TRBJ2-3; TRBD2 aligns across 9 bases. V was pared by 6 bases and J by 4 bases, with 11 bases of the junction left unmatched. Germline assignment: CDR1 MDHEN and CDR2 SYDVKM. CDR3 length equals 16 residues.

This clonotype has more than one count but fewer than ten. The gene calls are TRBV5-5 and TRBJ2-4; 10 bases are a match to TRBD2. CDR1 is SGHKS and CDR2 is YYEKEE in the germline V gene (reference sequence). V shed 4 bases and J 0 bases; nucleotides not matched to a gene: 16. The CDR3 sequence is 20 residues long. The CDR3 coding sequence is TGTGCCAGCAGCCTCCTTGACGGGACTAGCGTCACCTTAGCCAAAAACATTCAGTACTTC. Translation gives CASSLLDGTSVTLAKNIQYF.